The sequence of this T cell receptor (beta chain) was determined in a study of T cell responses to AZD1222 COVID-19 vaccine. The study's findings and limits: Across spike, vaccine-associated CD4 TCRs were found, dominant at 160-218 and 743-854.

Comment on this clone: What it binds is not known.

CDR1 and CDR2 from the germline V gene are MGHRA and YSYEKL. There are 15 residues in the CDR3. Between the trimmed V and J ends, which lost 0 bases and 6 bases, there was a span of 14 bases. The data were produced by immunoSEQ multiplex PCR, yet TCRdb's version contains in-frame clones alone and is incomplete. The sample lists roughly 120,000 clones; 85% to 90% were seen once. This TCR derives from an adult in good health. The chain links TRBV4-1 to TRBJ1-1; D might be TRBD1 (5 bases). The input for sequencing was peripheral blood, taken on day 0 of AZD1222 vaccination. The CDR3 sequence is CASSQDYRGGAEAFF. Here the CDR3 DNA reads TGCGCCAGCAGCCAAGACTATAGGGGTGGGGCTGAAGCTTTCTTT.